Shown below are 27 T cell receptor beta chains from a single sample sequenced in a study of T-cell reconstitution after alpha-beta-depleted transplantation in children. It was with unique molecular identifiers that the TCRbeta library was prepared. TCRdb independently ran MiXCR on the PCR reads; one entry per CDR3 protein. This table holds some 840,000 distinct CDR3 sequences, 15% to 20% found once. Sequenced here: PBMCs, mostly from graft donor cells, sampled 360 days after TCRalphabeta/CD19-depleted stem cell transplant. The receptor set was obtained from a male patient aged 5 to 17 who had a stem cell transplant for acute lymphoblastic leukemia, so the T cells may come from the graft donor.

CDR3 bases: TGTGCCAGCTCACAGGCCGTAACCGGGACAGGGGGCTACCACGAGCAGTACTTC. This codes for CASSQAVTGTGGYHEQYF. The rearrangement uses TRBV18 and TRBJ2-7; 12 bases are shared with TRBD1. The CDR3 is 18 residues long. CDR1 KGHSH and CDR2 LQKENI come from the germline V gene. Unmatched junction bases numbered 15, after V lost 4 bases and J lost 5 bases. Complete variable domain (other parts from reference TRBV18 and TRBJ2-7): NAGVMQNPRHLVRRRGQEARLRCSPMKGHSHVYWYRQLPEEGLKFMVYLQKENIIDESGMPKERFSAEFPKEGPSILRIQQVVRGDSAAYFCASSQAVTGTGGYHEQYFGPGTRLTVT.

This clonotype has more than one count but fewer than ten. CDR3 DNA sequence: TGTGCCAGCAGCCACCTAGCGGGAAGTTCGTATGAGCAGTTCTTC. Translated, it gives CASSHLAGSSYEQFF. This rearrangement joins TRBV7-9 to TRBJ2-1, with 9 bases identical to TRBD2. This CDR3 has 15 residues. The germline CDR1 and CDR2 sequences are SEHNR and FQNEAQ (reference sequence). The V and J ends lost 5 bases and 8 bases, in that order; junction bases with no gene match: 10. The full variable domain, with the rest looked up from reference TRBV7-9 and TRBJ2-1, is DTGVSQNPRHKITKRGQNVTFRCDPISEHNRLYWYRQTLGQGPEFLTYFQNEAQLEKSRLLSDRFSAERPKGSFSTLEIQRTEQGDSAMYLCASSHLAGSSYEQFFGPGTRLTVL.

This clonotype was seen only a few times. V gene TRBV5-1 combines with J gene TRBJ2-1; tentative D call: TRBD2 (6 bases). The germline V and J ends were trimmed by 0 bases and 1 base, with 17 bases remaining between them. The CDR3 extends over 18 amino acids. Per the germline V gene, CDR1 is SGHRS and CDR2 is YFSETQ. CDR3 coding DNA: TGCGCCAGCAGCTTGGAGAGGCCTAGCGCTAGATCCTACAATGAGCAGTTCTTC. It specifies CASSLERPSARSYNEQFF.

This clonotype was observed a handful of times. The V gene is TRBV27, the J gene TRBJ2-2; D may be TRBD2 (5 bases). The V end was cut by 8 bases, the J end by 2 bases, with 18 bases between. Germline V gene lookup returns CDR1 MNHEY and CDR2 SMNVEV (reference sequence). The CDR3 sequence is 16 residues long. The CDR3 loop reads CASGRYSSRNTGELFF. The CDR3 bases are TGTGCCAGCGGGCGATATTCTAGCAGAAACACCGGGGAGCTGTTTTTT.

This clonotype came up many times. V is TRBV5-1 and J is TRBJ2-1; a weak D match, TRBD2 (6 bases). CDR3 length: 17 residues. V lost 2 bases and J lost 3, with 18 bases in between. The V gene's germline CDR1 is SGHRS and CDR2 YFSETQ. CDR3 bases: TGCGCCAGCAGCTTCCAGGTGGGGGGAAGTCTCTACAATGAGCAGTTCTTC. Its translation is CASSFQVGGSLYNEQFF. Complete variable domain (other parts from reference TRBV5-1 and TRBJ2-1): KAGVTQTPRYLIKTRGQQVTLSCSPISGHRSVSWYQQTPGQGLQFLFEYFSETQRNKGNFPGRFSGRQFSNSRSEMNVSTLELGDSALYLCASSFQVGGSLYNEQFFGPGTRLTVL.

The CDR3: CASSLGRTVSYEQYF. The CDR3 DNA sequence: TGCGCCAGCAGCTTGGGCAGGACGGTCTCCTACGAGCAGTACTTC. This chain links TRBV5-1 with TRBJ2-7; D gene unclear. This CDR3 spans 15 amino acids. Germline CDR1 reads SGHRS; CDR2 reads YFSETQ. Trimming removed 0 bases at V and 0 bases at J, with 10 bases between.

This clonotype was detected ten times or more. This sequence joins TRBV5-1 and TRBJ2-1; TRBD2 aligns across 7 bases. Germline V gene data show CDR1 as SGHRS and CDR2 as YFSETQ. Trimming at V came to 1 base and at J to 6 bases, leaving 7 bases not matched to a gene. The CDR3 runs 15 residues. CDR3 coding DNA: TGCGCCAGCAGCTTGTATCCTAGCGGACCCAATGAGCAGTTCTTC. Translated, it gives CASSLYPSGPNEQFF. Using reference TRBV5-1 and TRBJ2-1 for the parts outside the CDR3, the full variable domain is KAGVTQTPRYLIKTRGQQVTLSCSPISGHRSVSWYQQTPGQGLQFLFEYFSETQRNKGNFPGRFSGRQFSNSRSEMNVSTLELGDSALYLCASSLYPSGPNEQFFGPGTRLTVL.

This clonotype was seen a handful of times. This chain connects TRBV4-1 to TRBJ1-1, with 7 bases that match TRBD1. Per the germline V gene, CDR1 is MGHRA and CDR2 is YSYEKL. Losses at the gene ends were 8 bases for V and 5 bases for J; bases not matched to a gene: 11. The CDR3 contains 14 residues. The CDR3 DNA is TGCGCCAGCCTCAGACAGGGAAGTAGAACTGAAGCTTTCTTT. This translates into CASLRQGSRTEAFF.

The chain is built from TRBV2 and TRBJ2-5, with 14 bases matching TRBD2. Trimming removed 6 bases from V and 1 base from J; junction bases left unmatched: 4. The CDR3 is 16 amino acids. CDR1 SNHLY and CDR2 FYNNEI come from the germline V gene. The CDR3 DNA reads as TGTGCCAGCAGAGTAGGGACTAGCGGGAGCCAAGAGACCCAGTACTTC. Translation: CASRVGTSGSQETQYF.

As regards this clonotype: With a much larger clone just one base away, this may be a read error. The CDR3: CACSQGWGVNTEAFF. The CDR3 nucleotides read TGTGCCTGCAGCCAAGGTTGGGGAGTTAACACTGAAGCTTTCTTT. The chain combines TRBV3-1 with TRBJ1-1, with D uncertain. The germline V gene has CDR1 LGHDT and CDR2 YNNKEL (reference sequence). The CDR3 sequence is 15 residues long.

This chain connects TRBV4-2 to TRBJ1-1; 7 nucleotides line up with TRBD1. The junction had 5 bases not matched to a gene; V was cut back by 6 bases and J by 7 bases. Germline values: CDR1 LGHNA, CDR2 YNFKEQ. The CDR3 has 12 residues. The CDR3 spells CASRENRGEAFF. CDR3 DNA: TGTGCCAGCAGAGAGAACAGGGGTGAAGCTTTCTTT.

The count of this clonotype is one. This sequence joins TRBV28 and TRBJ1-1, with 8 nucleotides matching TRBD1. The CDR3 totals 16 residues. Trimming took 2 bases from V and 1 from J; bases not matched to a gene: 6. CDR1 MDHEN and CDR2 SYDVKM come from the germline V gene. The CDR3 is CASSLRWTGKNTEAFF. Here the CDR3 DNA reads TGTGCCAGCAGTTTAAGGTGGACAGGGAAGAACACTGAAGCTTTCTTT.

The V gene is TRBV20-1, the J gene TRBJ2-5, with a possible D match to TRBD2 (5 bases). CDR1 is DFQATT and CDR2 is SNEGSKA in the germline V gene (reference sequence). This CDR3 has 12 residues. The chain's CDR3 is CRADQREETQYF. In DNA form, the CDR3 reads TGCAGGGCCGACCAGAGGGAAGAGACCCAGTACTTC.

This clonotype was detected only a few times. The chain carries TRBV12-3 or TRBV12-4 and TRBJ2-7; TRBD2 agrees at 8 bases. The CDR3 spans 14 residues. The J segment lost 2 bases and the V segment lost 7 bases, leaving 7 bases of the junction unmatched. The CDR3 protein is CASIPGLGTYEQYF. DNA for the CDR3: TGTGCCAGCATCCCGGGACTAGGTACCTACGAGCAGTACTTC.

V is TRBV7-3 and J is TRBJ2-1; 13 bases fit TRBD2. This CDR3 contains 18 residues. Germline loops: CDR1 SGHTA, CDR2 FQGTGA. In DNA, the CDR3 is TGTACCCCCCGGCTCTCTGGACTAGCGGGAGTTCGCTACAATGAGCAGTTCTTC. This sequence encodes CTPRLSGLAGVRYNEQFF.

This chain uses TRBV29-1 with TRBJ1-3, with D unclear. Germline-derived CDR1 and CDR2 are SQVTM and ANQGSEA. This CDR3 is built from 15 residues. With 3 bases removed from V and 0 bases from J, the gap between germline ends came to 12 bases. CDR3 coding DNA: TGCAGCGTTGATGTGTCCGGAGGCTCTGGAAACACCATATATTTT. Translated: CSVDVSGGSGNTIYF.

This clonotype was detected only a few times. This chain connects TRBV28 to TRBJ2-2; D not resolved. The CDR3 spans 14 residues. Per germline, CDR1 MDHEN and CDR2 SYDVKM. Trimming pared 5 bases from V and 6 bases from J, leaving 13 bases between. The CDR3 is CASSVAPKAGELFF. DNA of the CDR3: TGTGCCAGCAGTGTAGCACCCAAGGCCGGGGAGCTGTTTTTT. Looking up the rest from reference TRBV28 and TRBJ2-2 gives the full variable domain: DVKVTQSSRYLVKRTGEKVFLECVQDMDHENMFWYRQDPGLGLRLIYFSYDVKMKEKGDIPEGYSVSREKKERFSLILESASTNQTSMYLCASSVAPKAGELFFGEGSRLTVL.

The chain uses TRBV7-9 and TRBJ2-1; 12 bases are a match to TRBD2. CDR3 length equals 16 residues. V lost 5 bases to trimming and J lost 8 bases; unmatched junction nucleotides: 10. Germline CDR1 reads SEHNR; CDR2 reads FQNEAQ (reference sequence). CDR3 sequence: CASSPRLAGEADEQFF. The CDR3 nucleotides read TGTGCCAGCAGCCCCCGACTAGCGGGGGAGGCTGATGAGCAGTTCTTC.

The chain recombines TRBV7-9 with TRBJ2-2; D may be TRBD2 (6 bases). The CDR3 is 16 amino acids. The V gene's germline CDR1 is SEHNR and CDR2 FQNEAQ (reference sequence). V shed 5 bases and J shed 4 bases, with 17 bases lying between them. In nucleotides, the CDR3 is TGTGCCAGCAGCCCCGCCCGGGAGCAGGTCACCGGGGAGCTGTTTTTT. Translated, it gives CASSPAREQVTGELFF.

The V and J genes are TRBV25-1 and TRBJ1-1; D is unresolved. V dropped 6 bases and J dropped 3 bases, with 11 bases sitting between them. Germline loops: CDR1 MGHDK, CDR2 SYGVNS. This CDR3 contains 13 residues. The DNA for the CDR3 is TGTGCCAGCAGAACTCTCGGGGACACTGAAGCTTTCTTT. Protein sequence: CASRTLGDTEAFF.

This clonotype was seen more than once but under ten times. The chain combines TRBV20-1 with TRBJ2-2; D may correspond to TRBD1 or TRBD2 (6 bases each). V gave up 3 bases and J gave up 7 bases, with 15 bases separating them. The CDR3 is 14 residues long. The germline V gene encodes CDR1 DFQATT and CDR2 SNEGSKA (reference sequence). The CDR3 sequence: CSARDTGGGGELFF. The CDR3 DNA sequence: TGCAGTGCTAGGGATACCGGGGGCGGCGGGGAGCTGTTTTTT.

This sequence joins TRBV5-1 and TRBJ2-6; D is possibly TRBD1 or TRBD2 (6 bases each). Trimming shortened V by 5 bases and J by 2 bases, and 11 bases separated the two germline ends. Germline lookup yields CDR1 SGHRS and CDR2 YFSETQ. This CDR3 has 15 amino acids. In DNA form, the CDR3 reads TGCGCCAGCAGGCGAGGGGGGCCTGGGGCCAACGTCCTGACTTTC. Its translation: CASRRGGPGANVLTF.

This rearrangement joins TRBV5-1 to TRBJ2-1, with D hard to call. CDR3 size: 18 residues. V gave up 0 bases and J gave up 0 bases, with 16 bases separating them. The germline CDR1 and CDR2 sequences are SGHRS and YFSETQ. This CDR3 reads CASSLAPLAESSYNEQFF. CDR3 in DNA: TGCGCCAGCAGCTTGGCTCCGTTGGCGGAAAGCTCCTACAATGAGCAGTTCTTC.

The chain has TRBV7-3 and TRBJ2-2, with 8 bases aligning to TRBD1. Germline V gene data show CDR1 as SGHTA and CDR2 as FQGTGA. The CDR3 runs to 17 residues. The ends lost 5 bases at V and 2 bases at J; junction bases unmatched: 10. The chain's CDR3 is CASSPRLGQGNTGELFF. CDR3 sequence (DNA): TGTGCCAGCAGCCCAAGGCTCGGACAGGGTAACACCGGGGAGCTGTTTTTT.

This clonotype was observed at least ten times. The chain combines TRBV6-5 with TRBJ2-7, with 7 bases lining up with TRBD1. The CDR3 consists of 14 residues. V was pared by 3 bases and J by 2 bases, with 4 bases of the junction left unmatched. Germline CDR1 and CDR2: MNHEY and SVGAGI. Here the CDR3 reads CASSYARGPYEQYF. In nucleotides, the CDR3 is TGTGCCAGCAGTTATGCGAGGGGGCCCTACGAGCAGTACTTC.

This chain joins TRBV4-1 and TRBJ2-7; 10 nucleotides match TRBD1. The ends lost 1 base at V and 4 bases at J; junction bases unmatched: 10. CDR1 is MGHRA, CDR2 YSYEKL, per germline. CDR3 size: 17 residues. The CDR3 protein is CASSQVSIRDRGYEQYF. The CDR3 DNA sequence: TGCGCCAGCAGCCAAGTGTCGATCCGGGACAGGGGTTACGAGCAGTACTTC.

This clonotype was seen more than once but under ten times. The rearrangement uses TRBV28 and TRBJ2-5; the D is unclear. Germline V lookup: CDR1 MDHEN, CDR2 SYDVKM. This CDR3 is 15 amino acids long. V was pared by 8 bases and J by 2 bases, with 18 bases between. The CDR3 DNA is TGTGCCAGCCAATCGGTCACCCCGTTTCAAGAGACCCAGTACTTC. This codes for CASQSVTPFQETQYF.